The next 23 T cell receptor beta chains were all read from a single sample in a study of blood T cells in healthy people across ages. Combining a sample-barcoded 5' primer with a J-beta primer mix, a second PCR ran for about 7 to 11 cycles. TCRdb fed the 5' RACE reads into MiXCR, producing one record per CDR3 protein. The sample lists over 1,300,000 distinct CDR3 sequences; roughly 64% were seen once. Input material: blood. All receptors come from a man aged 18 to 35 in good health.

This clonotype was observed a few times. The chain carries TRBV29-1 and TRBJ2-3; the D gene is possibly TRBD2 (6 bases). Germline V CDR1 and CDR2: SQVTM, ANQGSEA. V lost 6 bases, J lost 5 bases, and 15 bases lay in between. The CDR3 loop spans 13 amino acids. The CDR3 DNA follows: TGCAGCGTGGGTTCGGAGGGAATAGATACGCAGTATTTT. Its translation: CSVGSEGIDTQYF.

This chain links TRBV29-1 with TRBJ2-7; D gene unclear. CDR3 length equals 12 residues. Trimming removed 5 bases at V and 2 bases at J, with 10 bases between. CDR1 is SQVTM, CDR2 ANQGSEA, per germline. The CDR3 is CSVSAATYEQYF. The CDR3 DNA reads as TGCAGCGTTTCGGCGGCAACCTACGAGCAGTACTTC.

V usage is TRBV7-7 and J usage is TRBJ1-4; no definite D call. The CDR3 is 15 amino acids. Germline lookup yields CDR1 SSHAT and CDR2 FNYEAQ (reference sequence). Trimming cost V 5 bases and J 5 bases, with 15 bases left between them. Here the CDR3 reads CASSHSPDRNEKLFF. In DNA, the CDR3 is TGTGCCAGCAGCCACAGCCCCGATAGAAATGAAAAACTGTTTTTT. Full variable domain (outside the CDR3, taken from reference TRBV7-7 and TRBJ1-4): GAGVSQSPRYKVTKRGQDVTLRCDPISSHATLYWYQQALGQGPEFLTYFNYEAQPDKSGLPSDRFSAERPEGSISTLTIQRTEQRDSAMYRCASSHSPDRNEKLFFGSGTQLSVL.

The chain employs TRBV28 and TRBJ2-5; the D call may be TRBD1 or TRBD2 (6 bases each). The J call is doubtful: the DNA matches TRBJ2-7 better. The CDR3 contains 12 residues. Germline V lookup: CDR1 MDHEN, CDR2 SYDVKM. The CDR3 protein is CASRKGGYEQYF. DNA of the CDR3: TGTGCCAGCAGGAAGGGGGGCTACGAGCAGTACTTC.

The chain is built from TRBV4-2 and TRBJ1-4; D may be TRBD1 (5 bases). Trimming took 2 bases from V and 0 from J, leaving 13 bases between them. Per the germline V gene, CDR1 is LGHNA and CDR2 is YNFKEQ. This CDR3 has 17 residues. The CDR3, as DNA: TGTGCCAGCAGCCAACCCCTGGGGCGTGCAACTAATGAAAAACTGTTTTTT. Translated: CASSQPLGRATNEKLFF.

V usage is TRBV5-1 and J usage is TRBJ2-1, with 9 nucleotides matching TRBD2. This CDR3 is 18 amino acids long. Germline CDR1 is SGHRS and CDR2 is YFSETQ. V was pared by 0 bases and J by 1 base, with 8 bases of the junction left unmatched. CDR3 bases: TGCGCCAGCAGCTTGGAGGGAGCGGGAGGACCTTCCTACAATGAGCAGTTCTTC. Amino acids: CASSLEGAGGPSYNEQFF.

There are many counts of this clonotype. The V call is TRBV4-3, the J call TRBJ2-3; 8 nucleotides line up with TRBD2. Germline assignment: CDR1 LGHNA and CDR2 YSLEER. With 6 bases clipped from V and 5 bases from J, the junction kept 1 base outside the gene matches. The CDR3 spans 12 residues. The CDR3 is CASRSGGDTQYF. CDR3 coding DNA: TGCGCCAGCAGGAGCGGGGGAGATACGCAGTATTTT.

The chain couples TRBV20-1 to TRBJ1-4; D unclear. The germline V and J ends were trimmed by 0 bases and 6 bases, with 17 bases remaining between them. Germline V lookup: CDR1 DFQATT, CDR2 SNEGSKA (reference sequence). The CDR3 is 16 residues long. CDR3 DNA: TGCAGTGCTAGAGATCCGCACATCTCGGGTGATGAAAAACTGTTTTTT. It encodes CSARDPHISGDEKLFF.

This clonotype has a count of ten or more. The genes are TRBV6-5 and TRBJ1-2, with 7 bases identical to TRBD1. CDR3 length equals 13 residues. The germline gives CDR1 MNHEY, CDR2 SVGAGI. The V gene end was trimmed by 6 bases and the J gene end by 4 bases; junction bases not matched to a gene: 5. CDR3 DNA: TGTGCCAGCAGACTGGGACAGTTCTATGGCTACACCTTC. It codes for CASRLGQFYGYTF.

The CDR3 spells CASRGHNLYEQYF. The CDR3 DNA reads as TGTGCCAGCAGGGGACACAACCTCTACGAGCAGTACTTC. The V call is TRBV5-6, the J call TRBJ2-7; D perhaps matches TRBD1 (6 bases). Deletions cut 5 bases from V and 3 bases from J, with 12 bases between. Per the germline V gene, CDR1 is SGHDT and CDR2 is YYEEEE. The CDR3 spans 13 residues.

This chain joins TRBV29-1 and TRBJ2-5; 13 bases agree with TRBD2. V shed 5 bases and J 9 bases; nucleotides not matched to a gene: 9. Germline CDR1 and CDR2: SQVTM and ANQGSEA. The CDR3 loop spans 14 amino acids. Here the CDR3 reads CSVRGLAGNEAQYF. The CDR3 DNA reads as TGCAGCGTTCGGGGACTAGCGGGAAATGAGGCCCAGTACTTC.

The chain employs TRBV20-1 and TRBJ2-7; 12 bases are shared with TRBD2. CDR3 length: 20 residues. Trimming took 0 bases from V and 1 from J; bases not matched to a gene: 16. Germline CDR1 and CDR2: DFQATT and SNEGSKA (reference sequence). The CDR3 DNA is TGCAGTGCTAGAGATACAGGTGGGACTAGCGGGCGGTATCGGTCCTACGAGCAGTACTTC. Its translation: CSARDTGGTSGRYRSYEQYF.

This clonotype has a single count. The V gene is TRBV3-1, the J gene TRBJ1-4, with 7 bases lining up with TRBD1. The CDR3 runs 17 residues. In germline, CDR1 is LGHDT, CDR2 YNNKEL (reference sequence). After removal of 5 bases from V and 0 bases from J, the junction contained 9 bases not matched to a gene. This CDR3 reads CASSSTTGSATNEKLFF. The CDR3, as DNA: TGTGCCAGCAGCTCTACGACAGGGAGCGCAACTAATGAAAAACTGTTTTTT.

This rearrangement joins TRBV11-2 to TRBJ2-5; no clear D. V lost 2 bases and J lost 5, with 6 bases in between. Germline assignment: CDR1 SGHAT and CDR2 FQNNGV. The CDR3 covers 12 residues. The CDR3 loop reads CASSLRPETQYF. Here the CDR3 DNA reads TGTGCCAGCAGCTTAAGGCCGGAGACCCAGTACTTC.

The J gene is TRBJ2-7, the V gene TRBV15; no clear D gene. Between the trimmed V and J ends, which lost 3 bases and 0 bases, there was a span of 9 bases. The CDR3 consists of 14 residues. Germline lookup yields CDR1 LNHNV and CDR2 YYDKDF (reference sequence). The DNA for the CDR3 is TGTGCCACCAGCAGCACAGACGGCTCCTACGAGCAGTACTTC. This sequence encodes CATSSTDGSYEQYF.

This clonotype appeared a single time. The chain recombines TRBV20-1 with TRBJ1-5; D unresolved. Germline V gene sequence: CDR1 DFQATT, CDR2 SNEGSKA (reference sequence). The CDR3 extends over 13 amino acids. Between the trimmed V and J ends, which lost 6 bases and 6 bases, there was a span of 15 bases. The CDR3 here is CSAKPPPPQPQHF. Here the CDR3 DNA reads TGCAGTGCAAAACCGCCCCCTCCTCAGCCCCAGCATTTT.

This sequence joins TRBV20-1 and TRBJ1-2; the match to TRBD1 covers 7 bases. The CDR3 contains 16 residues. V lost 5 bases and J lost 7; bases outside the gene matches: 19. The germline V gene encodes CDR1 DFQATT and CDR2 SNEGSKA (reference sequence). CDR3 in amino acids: CSALLETTGKGSGYTF. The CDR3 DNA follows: TGCAGTGCTCTCCTAGAAACGACAGGGAAGGGAAGTGGCTACACCTTC.

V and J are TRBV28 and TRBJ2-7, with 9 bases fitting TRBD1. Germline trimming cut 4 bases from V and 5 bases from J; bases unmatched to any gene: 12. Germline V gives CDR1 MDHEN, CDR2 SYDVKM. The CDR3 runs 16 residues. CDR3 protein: CASSSPAGQGSHEQYF. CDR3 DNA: TGTGCCAGCAGTTCCCCGGCGGGACAGGGTTCCCACGAGCAGTACTTC. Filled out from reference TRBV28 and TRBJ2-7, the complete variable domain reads DVKVTQSSRYLVKRTGEKVFLECVQDMDHENMFWYRQDPGLGLRLIYFSYDVKMKEKGDIPEGYSVSREKKERFSLILESASTNQTSMYLCASSSPAGQGSHEQYFGPGTRLTVT.

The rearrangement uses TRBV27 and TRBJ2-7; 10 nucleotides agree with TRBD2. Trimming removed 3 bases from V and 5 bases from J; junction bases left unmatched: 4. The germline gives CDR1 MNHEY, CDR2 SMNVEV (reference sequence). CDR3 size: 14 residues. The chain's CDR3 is CASSFLAGVNEQYF. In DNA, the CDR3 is TGTGCCAGCAGTTTTCTAGCGGGAGTAAACGAGCAGTACTTC.

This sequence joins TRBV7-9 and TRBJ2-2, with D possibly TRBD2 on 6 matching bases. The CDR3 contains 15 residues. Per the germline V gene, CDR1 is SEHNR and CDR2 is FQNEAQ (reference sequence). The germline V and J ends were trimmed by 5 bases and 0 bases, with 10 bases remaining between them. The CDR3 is CASSHGGSNTGELFF. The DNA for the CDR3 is TGTGCCAGCAGCCATGGGGGGTCGAACACCGGGGAGCTGTTTTTT.

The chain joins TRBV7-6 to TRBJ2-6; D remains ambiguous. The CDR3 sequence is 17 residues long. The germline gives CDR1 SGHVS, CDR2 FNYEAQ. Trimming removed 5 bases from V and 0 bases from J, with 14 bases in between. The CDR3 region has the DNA TGTGCCAGCAGCCCCCGGCAGGACCTCTCTGGGGCCAACGTCCTGACTTTC. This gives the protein CASSPRQDLSGANVLTF.

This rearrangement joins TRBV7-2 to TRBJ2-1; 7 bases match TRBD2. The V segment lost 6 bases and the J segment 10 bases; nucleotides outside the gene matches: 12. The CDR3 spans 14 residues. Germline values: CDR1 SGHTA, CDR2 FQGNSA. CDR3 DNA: TGTGCCAGCAGTTATAGTAGCGGGTCCGGCGAGCAGTTCTTC. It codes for CASSYSSGSGEQFF.

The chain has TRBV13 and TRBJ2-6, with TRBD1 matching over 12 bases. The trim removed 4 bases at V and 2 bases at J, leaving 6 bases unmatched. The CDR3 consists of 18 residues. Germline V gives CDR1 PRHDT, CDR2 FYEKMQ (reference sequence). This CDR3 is CASSSIRDRGPGANVLTF. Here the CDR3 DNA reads TGTGCCAGCAGCTCCATCCGGGACAGGGGGCCTGGGGCCAACGTCCTGACTTTC.